The 8 T cell receptor beta chains below come from one sample, sequenced in a study of shared clonotypes between healthy human individuals. The assay was immunoSEQ multiplex PCR, and TCRdb's table has in-frame clones only and misses some. Of hundreds of thousands of clones listed, less than 80% are singletons. Sequencing input: PBMCs. All receptors come from a woman aged 40 to 55 in good health. Some clones in this sample may be carry-over from other donors' samples.

V gene TRBV29-1 combines with J gene TRBJ2-5; D uncertain. The CDR3 sequence is 13 residues long. From germline, CDR1 is SQVTM and CDR2 ANQGSEA. V lost 6 bases to trimming and J lost 2 bases, with 13 bases between them. The CDR3 DNA reads as TGCAGCGTCGAAAGCCCACAGCAAGAGACCCAGTACTTC. It yields the protein CSVESPQQETQYF. Full variable domain (missing parts from reference TRBV29-1 and TRBJ2-5): SAVISQKPSRDICQRGTSLTIQCQVDSQVTMMFWYRQQPGQSLTLIATANQGSEATYESGFVIDKFPISRPNLTFSTLTVSNMSPEDSSIYLCSVESPQQETQYFGPGTRLLVL.

V usage is TRBV15 and J usage is TRBJ2-1; TRBD1 agrees at 7 bases. Losses at the gene ends were 3 bases for V and 0 bases for J; bases not matched to a gene: 8. The CDR3 length is 17 residues. Germline CDR1 and CDR2: LNHNV and YYDKDF (reference sequence). The CDR3 here is CATSRSPGQSSYNEQFF. The CDR3 DNA reads as TGTGCCACCAGCAGGAGCCCGGGACAGAGCTCCTACAATGAGCAGTTCTTC.

As to this clone: A much larger clone differs from this one at a single base, so this may be a read error. V and J are TRBV14 and TRBJ1-3; D call uncertain. Germline CDR1 is SGHDN and CDR2 is FVKESK. The CDR3 extends over 15 amino acids. The CDR3 spells CAGSQVWGTGNTIYF. The CDR3 nucleotides are TGTGCCGGCAGCCAAGTCTGGGGTACTGGAAACACCATATATTTT.

DNA of the CDR3: TGCGCCAGCAGTGATATGTCCAGGGCGGTTAACTATGGCTACACCTTC. Translated: CASSDMSRAVNYGYTF. The J gene is TRBJ1-2, the V gene TRBV10-2; D is possibly TRBD1 (5 bases). The CDR3 is made up of 16 amino acids. The germline V gene encodes CDR1 WSHSY and CDR2 SAAADI. The V gene lost 3 bases and the J gene lost 1 base, with 15 bases spanning the gap.

The chain recombines TRBV9 with TRBJ1-5; 9 positions match TRBD1. The CDR3 is made up of 16 amino acids. Losses at the gene ends were 3 bases for V and 4 bases for J; bases not matched to a gene: 8. Germline assignment: CDR1 SGDLS and CDR2 YYNGEE. The CDR3 region is CASSAGTGMYNQPQHF. The CDR3 nucleotides read TGTGCCAGCAGCGCGGGGACAGGGATGTATAATCAGCCCCAGCATTTT. The full variable domain, completed using reference TRBV9 and TRBJ1-5, is DSGVTQTPKHLITATGQRVTLRCSPRSGDLSVYWYQQSLDQGLQFLIQYYNGEERAKGNILERFSAQQFPDLHSELNLSSLELGDSALYFCASSAGTGMYNQPQHFGDGTRLSIL.

This chain uses TRBV27 with TRBJ2-5; TRBD2 matches at 7 bases. The CDR3 has 13 residues. Germline V lookup: CDR1 MNHEY, CDR2 SMNVEV (reference sequence). The V and J ends lost 4 bases and 1 base, in that order; junction bases with no gene match: 0. CDR3 sequence: CASSSSGQETQYF. The CDR3 DNA reads TGTGCCAGCAGTTCTAGCGGCCAAGAGACCCAGTACTTC.

This clone was detected once. This chain connects TRBV2 to TRBJ1-4; D is possibly TRBD1 (6 bases). Germline V CDR1 and CDR2: SNHLY, FYNNEI. CDR3 length equals 15 residues. V shed 1 base and J shed 10 bases, with 16 bases lying between them. This CDR3 is CASSEGQVGSGKLFF. CDR3 nucleotide sequence: TGTGCCAGCAGTGAAGGACAGGTTGGAAGTGGAAAACTGTTTTTT.

This clone occurred a few times. This chain joins TRBV27 and TRBJ1-5; TRBD1 aligns across 8 bases. Unmatched junction bases numbered 8, after V lost 4 bases and J lost 9 bases. CDR1 MNHEY and CDR2 SMNVEV come from the germline V gene (reference sequence). This CDR3 has 14 amino acids. As DNA, the CDR3 is TGTGCCAGCAGTTCTACAGGGGGACTTGGGCCCCAGCATTTT. Translated: CASSSTGGLGPQHF.